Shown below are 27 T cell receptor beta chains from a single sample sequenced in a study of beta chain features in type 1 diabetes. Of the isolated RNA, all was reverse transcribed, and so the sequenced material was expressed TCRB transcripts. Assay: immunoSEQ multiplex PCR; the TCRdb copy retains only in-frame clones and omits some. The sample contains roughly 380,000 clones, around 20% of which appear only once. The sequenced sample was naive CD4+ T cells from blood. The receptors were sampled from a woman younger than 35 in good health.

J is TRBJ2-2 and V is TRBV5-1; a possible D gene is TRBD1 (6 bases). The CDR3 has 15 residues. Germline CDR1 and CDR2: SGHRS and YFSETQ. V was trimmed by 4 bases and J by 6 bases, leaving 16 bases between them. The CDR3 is CASSQELGAAGELFF. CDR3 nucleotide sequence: TGCGCCAGCAGCCAGGAGTTGGGGGCGGCCGGGGAGCTGTTTTTT. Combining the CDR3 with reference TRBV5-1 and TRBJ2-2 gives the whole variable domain KAGVTQTPRYLIKTRGQQVTLSCSPISGHRSVSWYQQTPGQGLQFLFEYFSETQRNKGNFPGRFSGRQFSNSRSEMNVSTLELGDSALYLCASSQELGAAGELFFGEGSRLTVL.

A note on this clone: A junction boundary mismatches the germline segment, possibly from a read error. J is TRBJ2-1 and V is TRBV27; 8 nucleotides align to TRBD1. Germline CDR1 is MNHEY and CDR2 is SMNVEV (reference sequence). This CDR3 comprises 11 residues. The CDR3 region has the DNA TGTGCCAGCAGTCCCGGACAGGGTTGGGTCTTC. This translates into CASSPGQGWVF.

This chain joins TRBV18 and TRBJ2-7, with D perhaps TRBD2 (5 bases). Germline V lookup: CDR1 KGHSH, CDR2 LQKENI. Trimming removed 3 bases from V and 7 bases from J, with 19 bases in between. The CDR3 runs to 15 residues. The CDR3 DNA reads TGTGCCAGCTCACCGATGGACGGGAAAGTCGGAGAGCAGTACTTC. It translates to CASSPMDGKVGEQYF.

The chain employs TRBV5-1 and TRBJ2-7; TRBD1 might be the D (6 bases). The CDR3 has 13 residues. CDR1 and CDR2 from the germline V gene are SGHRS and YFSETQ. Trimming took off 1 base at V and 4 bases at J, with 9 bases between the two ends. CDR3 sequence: CASSLTDSYEQYF. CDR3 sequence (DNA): TGCGCCAGCAGCTTGACGGACAGTTACGAGCAGTACTTC.

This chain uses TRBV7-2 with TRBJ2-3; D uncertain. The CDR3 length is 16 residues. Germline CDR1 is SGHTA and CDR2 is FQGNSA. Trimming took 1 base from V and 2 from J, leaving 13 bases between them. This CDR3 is CASSLVRYLLTDTQYF. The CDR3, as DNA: TGTGCCAGCAGCTTAGTTCGCTACCTTCTCACAGATACGCAGTATTTT. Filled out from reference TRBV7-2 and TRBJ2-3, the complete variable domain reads GAGVSQSPSNKVTEKGKDVELRCDPISGHTALYWYRQSLGQGLEFLIYFQGNSAPDKSGLPSDRFSAERTGGSVSTLTIQRTQQEDSAVYLCASSLVRYLLTDTQYFGPGTRLTVL.

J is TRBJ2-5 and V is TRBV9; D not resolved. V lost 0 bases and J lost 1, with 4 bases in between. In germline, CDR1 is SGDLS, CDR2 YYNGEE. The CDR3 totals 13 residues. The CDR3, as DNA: TGTGCCAGCAGCGTAGCTATCCAAGAGACCCAGTACTTC. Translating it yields CASSVAIQETQYF.

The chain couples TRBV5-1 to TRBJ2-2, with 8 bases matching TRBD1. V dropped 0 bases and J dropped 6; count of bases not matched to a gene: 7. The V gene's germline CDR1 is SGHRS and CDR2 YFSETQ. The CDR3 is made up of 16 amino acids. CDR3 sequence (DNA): TGCGCCAGCAGCTTGGCGACGACAGGGGTCCCCGGGGAGCTGTTTTTT. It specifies CASSLATTGVPGELFF. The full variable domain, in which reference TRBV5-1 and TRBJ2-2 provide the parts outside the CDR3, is KAGVTQTPRYLIKTRGQQVTLSCSPISGHRSVSWYQQTPGQGLQFLFEYFSETQRNKGNFPGRFSGRQFSNSRSEMNVSTLELGDSALYLCASSLATTGVPGELFFGEGSRLTVL.

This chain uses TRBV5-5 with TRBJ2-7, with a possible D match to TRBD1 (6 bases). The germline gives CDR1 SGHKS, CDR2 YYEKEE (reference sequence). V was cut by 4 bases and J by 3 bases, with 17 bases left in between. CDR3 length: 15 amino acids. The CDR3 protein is CASSREARQVYEQYF. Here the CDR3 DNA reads TGTGCCAGCAGCCGCGAGGCCCGACAGGTCTACGAGCAGTACTTC. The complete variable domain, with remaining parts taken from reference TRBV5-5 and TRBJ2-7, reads DAGVTQSPTHLIKTRGQQVTLRCSPISGHKSVSWYQQVLGQGPQFIFQYYEKEERGRGNFPDRFSARQFPNYSSELNVNALLLGDSALYLCASSREARQVYEQYFGPGTRLTVT.

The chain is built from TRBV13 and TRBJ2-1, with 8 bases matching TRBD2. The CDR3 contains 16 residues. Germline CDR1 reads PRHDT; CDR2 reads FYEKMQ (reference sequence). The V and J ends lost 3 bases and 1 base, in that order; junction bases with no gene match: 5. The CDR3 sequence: CASSFSGGRSYNEQFF. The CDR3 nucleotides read TGTGCCAGCAGCTTCAGCGGGGGTAGGTCCTACAATGAGCAGTTCTTC. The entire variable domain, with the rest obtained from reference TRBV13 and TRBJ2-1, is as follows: AAGVIQSPRHLIKEKRETATLKCYPIPRHDTVYWYQQGPGQDPQFLISFYEKMQSDKGSIPDRFSAQQFSDYHSELNMSSLELGDSALYFCASSFSGGRSYNEQFFGPGTRLTVL.

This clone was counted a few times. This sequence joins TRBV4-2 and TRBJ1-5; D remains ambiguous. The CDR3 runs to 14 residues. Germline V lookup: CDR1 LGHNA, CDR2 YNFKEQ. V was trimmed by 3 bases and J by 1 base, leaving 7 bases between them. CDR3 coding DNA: TGTGCCAGCAGCCAGGAGGTGAGCAATCAGCCCCAGCATTTT. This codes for CASSQEVSNQPQHF.

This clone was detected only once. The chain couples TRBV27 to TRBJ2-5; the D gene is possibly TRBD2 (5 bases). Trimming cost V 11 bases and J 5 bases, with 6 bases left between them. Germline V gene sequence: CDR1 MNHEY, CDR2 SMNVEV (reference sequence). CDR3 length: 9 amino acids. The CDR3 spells CAPGETQYF. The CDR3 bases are TGTGCCCCGGGGGAGACCCAGTACTTC.

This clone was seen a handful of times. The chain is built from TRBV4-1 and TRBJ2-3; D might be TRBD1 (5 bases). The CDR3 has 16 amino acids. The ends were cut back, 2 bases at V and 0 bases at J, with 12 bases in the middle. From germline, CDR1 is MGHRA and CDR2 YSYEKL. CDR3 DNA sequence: TGCGCCAGCAGCCAACCGACAAGGGGAAGCACAGATACGCAGTATTTT. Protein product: CASSQPTRGSTDTQYF.

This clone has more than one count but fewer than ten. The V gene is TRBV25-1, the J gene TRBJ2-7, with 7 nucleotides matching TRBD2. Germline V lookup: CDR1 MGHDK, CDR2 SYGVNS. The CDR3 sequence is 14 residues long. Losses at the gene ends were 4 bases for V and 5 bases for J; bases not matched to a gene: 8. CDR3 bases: TGTGCCAGCAGTGGGGAGGGGACTCACCACGAGCAGTACTTC. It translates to CASSGEGTHHEQYF.

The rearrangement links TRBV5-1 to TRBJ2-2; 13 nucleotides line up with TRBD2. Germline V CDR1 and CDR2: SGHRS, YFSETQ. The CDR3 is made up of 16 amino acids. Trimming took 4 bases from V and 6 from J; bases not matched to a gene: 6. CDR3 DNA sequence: TGCGCCAGCAGCGTGAGACTAGCGGGAGGTCCCGGGGAGCTGTTTTTT. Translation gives CASSVRLAGGPGELFF.

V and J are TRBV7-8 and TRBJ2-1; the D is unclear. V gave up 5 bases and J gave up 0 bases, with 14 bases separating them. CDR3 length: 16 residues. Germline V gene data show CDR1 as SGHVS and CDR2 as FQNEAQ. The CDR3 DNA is TGTGCCAGCAGCCCCTCTCGGCGGATCTCCTACAATGAGCAGTTCTTC. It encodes CASSPSRRISYNEQFF.

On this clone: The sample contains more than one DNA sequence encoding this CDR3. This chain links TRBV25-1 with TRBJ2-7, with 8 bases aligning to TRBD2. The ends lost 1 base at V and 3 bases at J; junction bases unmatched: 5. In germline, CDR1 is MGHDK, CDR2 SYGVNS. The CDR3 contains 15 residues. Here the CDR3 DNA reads TGTGCCAGCAGTGAATCCACTAGCGGTAGCTACGAGCAGTACTTC. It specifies CASSESTSGSYEQYF.

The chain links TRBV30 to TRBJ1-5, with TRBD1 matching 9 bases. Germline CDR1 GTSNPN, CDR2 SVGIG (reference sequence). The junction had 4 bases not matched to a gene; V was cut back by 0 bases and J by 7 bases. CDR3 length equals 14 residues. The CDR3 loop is CAWSVQGAWQPQHF. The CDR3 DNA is TGTGCCTGGAGTGTACAGGGGGCCTGGCAGCCCCAGCATTTT. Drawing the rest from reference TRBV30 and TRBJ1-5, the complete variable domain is SQTIHQWPATLVQPVGSPLSLECTVEGTSNPNLYWYRQAAGRGLQLLFYSVGIGQISSEVPQNLSASRPQDRQFILSSKKLLLSDSGFYLCAWSVQGAWQPQHFGDGTRLSIL.

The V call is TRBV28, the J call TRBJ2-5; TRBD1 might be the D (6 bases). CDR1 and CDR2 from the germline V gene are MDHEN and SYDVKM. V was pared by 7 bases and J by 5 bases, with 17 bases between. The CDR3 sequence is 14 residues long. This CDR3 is CASIETGSSETQYF. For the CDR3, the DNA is TGTGCCAGCATTGAGACAGGTTCTTCGGAGACCCAGTACTTC. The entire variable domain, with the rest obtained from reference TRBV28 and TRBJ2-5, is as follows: DVKVTQSSRYLVKRTGEKVFLECVQDMDHENMFWYRQDPGLGLRLIYFSYDVKMKEKGDIPEGYSVSREKKERFSLILESASTNQTSMYLCASIETGSSETQYFGPGTRLLVL.

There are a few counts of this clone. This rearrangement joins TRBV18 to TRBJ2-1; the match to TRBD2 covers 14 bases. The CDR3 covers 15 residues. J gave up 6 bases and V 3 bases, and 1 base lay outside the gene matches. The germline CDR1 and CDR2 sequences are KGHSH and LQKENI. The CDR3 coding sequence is TGTGCCAGCTCACCGACTAGCGGGAGGGTCAATGAGCAGTTCTTC. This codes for CASSPTSGRVNEQFF.

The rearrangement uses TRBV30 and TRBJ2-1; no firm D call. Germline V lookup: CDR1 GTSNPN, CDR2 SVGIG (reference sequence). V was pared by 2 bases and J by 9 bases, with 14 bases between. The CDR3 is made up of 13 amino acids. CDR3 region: CAWSKVPSGEQFF. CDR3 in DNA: TGTGCCTGGAGTAAGGTTCCGTCAGGTGAGCAGTTCTTC.

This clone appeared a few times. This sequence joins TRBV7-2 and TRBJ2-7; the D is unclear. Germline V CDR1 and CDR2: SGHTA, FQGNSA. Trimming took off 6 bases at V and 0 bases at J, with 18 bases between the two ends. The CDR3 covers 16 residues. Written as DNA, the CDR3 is TGTGCCAGCAGTACTTCCTATGATCGGAGCTCCTACGAGCAGTACTTC. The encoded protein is CASSTSYDRSSYEQYF.

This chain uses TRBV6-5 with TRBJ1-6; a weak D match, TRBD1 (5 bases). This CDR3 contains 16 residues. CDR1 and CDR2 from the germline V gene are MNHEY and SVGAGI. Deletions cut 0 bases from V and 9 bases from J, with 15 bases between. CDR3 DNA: TGTGCCAGCAGTTACTCAGAGGCAGGGTTGGGTTCACCCCTCCACTTT. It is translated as CASSYSEAGLGSPLHF.

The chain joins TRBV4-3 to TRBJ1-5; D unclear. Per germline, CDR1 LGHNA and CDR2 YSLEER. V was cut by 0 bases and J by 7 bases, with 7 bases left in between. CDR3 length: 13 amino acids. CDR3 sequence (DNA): TGCGCCAGCAGCCAAGACGGGGTCCAGCCCCAGCATTTT. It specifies CASSQDGVQPQHF.

The CDR3 bases are TGTGCCTGGAGCAGGTCTACTGAAGCTTTCTTT. This gives the protein CAWSRSTEAFF. The chain recombines TRBV30 with TRBJ1-1; the D is unclear. Germline V lookup: CDR1 GTSNPN, CDR2 SVGIG (reference sequence). V lost 3 bases to trimming and J lost 5 bases, with 7 bases between them. The CDR3 consists of 11 residues.

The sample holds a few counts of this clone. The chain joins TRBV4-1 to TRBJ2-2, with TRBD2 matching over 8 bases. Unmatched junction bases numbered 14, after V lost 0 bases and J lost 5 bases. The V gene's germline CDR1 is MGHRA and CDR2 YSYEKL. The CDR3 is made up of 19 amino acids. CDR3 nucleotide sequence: TGCGCCAGCAGCCAAGATTCTTCAGGCGGGGGGCCGAGGACCGGGGAGCTGTTTTTT. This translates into CASSQDSSGGGPRTGELFF.

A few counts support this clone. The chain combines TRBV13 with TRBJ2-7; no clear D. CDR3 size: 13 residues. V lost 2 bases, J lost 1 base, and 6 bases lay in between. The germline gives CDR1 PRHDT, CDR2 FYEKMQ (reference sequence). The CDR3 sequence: CASSLRRSYEQYF. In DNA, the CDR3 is TGTGCCAGCAGCTTACGGCGGTCCTACGAGCAGTACTTC.

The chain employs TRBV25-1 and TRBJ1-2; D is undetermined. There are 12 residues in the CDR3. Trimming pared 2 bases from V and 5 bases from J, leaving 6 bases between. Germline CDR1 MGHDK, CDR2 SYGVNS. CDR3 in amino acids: CASSEAGYGYTF. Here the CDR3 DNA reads TGTGCCAGCAGTGAAGCGGGGTATGGCTACACCTTC.